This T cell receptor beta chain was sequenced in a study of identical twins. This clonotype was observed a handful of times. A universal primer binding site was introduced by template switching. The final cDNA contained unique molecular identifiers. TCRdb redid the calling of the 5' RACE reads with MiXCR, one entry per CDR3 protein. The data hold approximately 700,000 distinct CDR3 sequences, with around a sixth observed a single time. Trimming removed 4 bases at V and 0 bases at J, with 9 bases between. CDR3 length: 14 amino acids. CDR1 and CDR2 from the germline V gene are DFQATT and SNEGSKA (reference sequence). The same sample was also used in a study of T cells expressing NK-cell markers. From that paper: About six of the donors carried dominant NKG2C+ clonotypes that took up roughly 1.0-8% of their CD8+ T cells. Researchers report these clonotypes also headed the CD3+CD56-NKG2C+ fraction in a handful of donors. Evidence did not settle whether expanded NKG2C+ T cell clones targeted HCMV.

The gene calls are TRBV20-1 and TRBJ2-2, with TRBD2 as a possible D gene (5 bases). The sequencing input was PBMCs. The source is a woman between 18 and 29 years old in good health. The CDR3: CSAMPGTNTGELFF. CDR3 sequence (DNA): TGCAGTGCTATGCCGGGGACGAACACCGGGGAGCTGTTTTTT.